The table lists the clone carrying this T cell receptor (beta chain) with a count of one. V was pared by 10 bases and J by 5 bases, with 17 bases between. The CDR3 contains 14 residues. These data belong to a study of CD8 T cells in Susac syndrome. Random hexamers were used to reverse transcribe roughly 0.45 to 1 ug of RNA. The authors amplified TCR beta CDR3 across 54 Vbeta and 13 Jbeta using immunoSEQ multiplex PCR. TCRdb analysed the immunoSEQ multiplex PCR reads with MiXCR anew, one entry per CDR3 protein. The table shows 110,000 or so distinct CDR3 sequences, with roughly 93% occurring only once. The study sequenced TCR beta in blood CD8+ and CD4+ T cells. Treatment-naive patients with stable or active relapsing-remitting disease served as multiple sclerosis controls. TEMRA cells were FACS-enriched, unlike CD8+ and CD4+ T cells, which were negatively isolated.

Sequenced input: CD4+ T cells from PBMCs. This TCR was recovered from a human donor with multiple sclerosis. This chain connects TRBV12-3 or TRBV12-4 to TRBJ2-2, with D perhaps being TRBD1 or TRBD2 (5 bases each). The CDR3 bases are TGTGCCAACGGGACGCCTGGTCGAACCGGGGAGCTGTTTTTT. Protein product: CANGTPGRTGELFF.